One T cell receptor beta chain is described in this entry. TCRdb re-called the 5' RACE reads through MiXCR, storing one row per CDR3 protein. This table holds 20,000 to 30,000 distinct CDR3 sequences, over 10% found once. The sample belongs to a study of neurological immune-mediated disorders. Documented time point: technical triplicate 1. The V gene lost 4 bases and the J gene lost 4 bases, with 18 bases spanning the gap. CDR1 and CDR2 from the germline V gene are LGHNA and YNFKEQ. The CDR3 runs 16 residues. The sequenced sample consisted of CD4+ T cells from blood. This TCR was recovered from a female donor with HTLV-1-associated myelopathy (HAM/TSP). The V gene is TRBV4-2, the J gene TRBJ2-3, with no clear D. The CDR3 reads CASSPCLRVTPDTQYF. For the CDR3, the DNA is TGTGCCAGCAGCCCCTGCCTTCGAGTGACGCCAGATACGCAGTATTTT.